This T cell receptor beta chain was captured in a study of regulatory T cells in long-lasting Graves disease. This clonotype has more than one count but fewer than ten. The antigen is undetermined. Stated time point: persistent/refractory GD, antithyroid drugs over 5 years with positive TRAb. Preparation of the TCR library used RNA extracted from PBMCs. Doctors identified Graves' disease using the American Thyroid Association guidelines. Study observations and caveats: TRBV28, TRBJ1-2 and TRBJ2-5 emerged as the favored segments in persistent disease.

TCR beta libraries were built with iRepertoire HTBI primers and Arm-PCR of CDR3 regions. TCRdb used MiXCR to reprocess the multiplex PCR reads, holding one entry per CDR3 protein. Of more than 300,000 distinct CDR3 sequences in the sample, about 18% were seen once. Germline-derived CDR1 and CDR2 are SGHNT and YYREEE (reference sequence). Trimming took 0 bases from V and 7 from J; bases not matched to a gene: 13. This CDR3 has 17 amino acids. The clonotype originates from a female donor with Graves disease. This rearrangement joins TRBV5-4 to TRBJ2-5, with 9 bases fitting TRBD2. Sequencing used peripheral blood mononuclear cells (PBMCs), obtained when the disease was refractory, from a patient treated with antithyroid drugs. CDR3 residues: CASSLGGGGGAPGTQYF. DNA of the CDR3: TGTGCCAGCAGCTTGGGCGGTGGCGGGGGGGCCCCGGGGACCCAGTACTTC.